The sequence of this TCR beta chain was determined in a study of blood T cell repertoires in COVID-19. About the research overall: Spain, Italy and the United States supplied samples that represented acute and convalescent COVID-19. T cells, B-cell-depleted T cells, or PBMCs supplied cDNA or gDNA.

Authors' methods: Reference gene primer amplification gave estimated nucleated cell counts. The protocol was immunoSEQ multiplex PCR, while the TCRdb copy is restricted to in-frame clones and leaves out a portion. For V, J and clone size, that table is used; D and trimming come from the DNA. The sample gives 25,000 to 30,000 clones, roughly 90% of which show up once; about 2.5% is in the top ten. The CDR3 sequence is 16 residues long. Trimming removed 4 bases from V and 5 bases from J; junction bases left unmatched: 11. Germline V gene data show CDR1 as SGHRS and CDR2 as YFSETQ. The TCR was taken from a human donor in a cohort sampled during active COVID-19. The sequenced material came from peripheral blood. The J gene is TRBJ1-1, the V gene TRBV5-1; 10 positions agree with TRBD1. The CDR3 nucleotides are TGCGCCAGCAGCCAAACGGGACAGGGGTTCGTGACTGAAGCTTTCTTT. As protein: CASSQTGQGFVTEAFF. The full variable domain, completed using reference TRBV5-1 and TRBJ1-1, is KAGVTQTPRYLIKTRGQQVTLSCSPISGHRSVSWYQQTPGQGLQFLFEYFSETQRNKGNFPGRFSGRQFSNSRSEMNVSTLELGDSALYLCASSQTGQGFVTEAFFGQGTRLTVV.